This is a list of T cell receptor beta chains from one sample in a study of metastatic and nonmetastatic thyroid tumors. TCRdb reanalyzed the PCR reads via MiXCR. The table lists some 10,000 clones, under 30% of them singletons. Sequencing input: tumor tissue. The source is a male donor with papillary thyroid cancer or a benign thyroid nodule (not recorded which). Some clones in this sample may be carry-over from other donors' samples. The CDR3 runs from the conserved cysteine through the conserved F or W. Fields, in order: V gene, J gene, clone size, D gene, CDR3 protein, CDR3 DNA. A D gene is named only where the DNA matches it firmly. The listing skips clone size in some rows; elsewhere it reads once, few, many or a size class.

v_gene: TRBV18
j_gene: TRBJ2-7
abundance: many
d_gene: TRBD2
CDR3aa: CASSPRLAGPPYEQYF
CDR3nt: TGTGCCAGCTCACCACGGCTAGCGGGACCCCCCTACGAGCAGTACTTC

v_gene: TRBV19
j_gene: TRBJ2-3
abundance: few
d_gene: .
CDR3aa: CASIPSVGDTQYF
CDR3nt: TGTGCCAGTATTCCCTCGGTTGGGGATACGCAGTATTTT

v_gene: TRBV11-1
j_gene: TRBJ2-7
abundance: .
d_gene: .
CDR3aa: CASSLAGWLRPTYEQYF
CDR3nt: TGTGCCAGCAGCTTAGCGGGGTGGTTGAGACCTACCTACGAGCAGTACTTC

v_gene: TRBV6-1
j_gene: TRBJ1-6
abundance: .
d_gene: .
CDR3aa: CASSVTWTANSPLRF
CDR3nt: TGTGCCAGCAGTGTCACCTGGACAGCTAATTCACCCCTCCGCTTT

v_gene: TRBV20-1
j_gene: TRBJ2-1
abundance: many
d_gene: TRBD2
CDR3aa: CGGLALYNEQFF
CDR3nt: TGCGGGGGACTAGCCCTCTACAATGAGCAGTTCTTC

v_gene: TRBV15
j_gene: TRBJ2-1
abundance: few
d_gene: TRBD2
CDR3aa: CATSRELVLAGAYNEQLF
CDR3nt: TGTGCCACCAGCAGAGAACTGGTACTAGCGGGAGCGTACAATGAGCAGCTCTTC

v_gene: TRBV30
j_gene: TRBJ1-2
abundance: once
d_gene: TRBD1
CDR3aa: CACWTGSGYTF
CDR3nt: TGTGCCTGCTGGACAGGGAGTGGCTACACCTTC

v_gene: TRBV12-3/TRBV12-4
j_gene: TRBJ2-5
abundance: few
d_gene: .
CDR3aa: CASSPTGGGQETQYF
CDR3nt: TGTGCCAGCAGTCCCACAGGTGGCGGGCAAGAGACCCAGTACTTC

v_gene: TRBV6-5
j_gene: TRBJ2-6
abundance: .
d_gene: TRBD2
CDR3aa: CASRYGGVPSCANVLTF
CDR3nt: TGTGCCAGCAGGTACGGGGGGGTCCCCTCTTGTGCCAACGTCCTGACTTTC

v_gene: TRBV18
j_gene: TRBJ2-5
abundance: many
d_gene: .
CDR3aa: CASSPQGSQETQYF
CDR3nt: TGTGCCAGCTCACCACAGGGGTCCCAAGAGACCCAGTACTTC

v_gene: TRBV4-3
j_gene: TRBJ2-5
abundance: .
d_gene: .
CDR3aa: CASSQEAGEETQYF
CDR3nt: TGCGCCAGCAGCCAAGAGGCAGGGGAAGAGACCCAGTACTTC

v_gene: TRBV7-2
j_gene: TRBJ2-1
abundance: many
d_gene: .
CDR3aa: CASSLAPGNEQFF
CDR3nt: TGTGCCAGCAGCTTAGCCCCGGGCAATGAGCAGTTCTTC

v_gene: TRBV30
j_gene: TRBJ1-2
abundance: .
d_gene: .
CDR3aa: CAWISADRLYGYTF
CDR3nt: TGTGCTTGGATTTCGGCCGACAGGTTGTATGGCTACACCTTC

v_gene: TRBV7-9
j_gene: TRBJ2-5
abundance: many
d_gene: .
CDR3aa: CASSLRAVQETQYF
CDR3nt: TGTGCCAGCAGCTTACGTGCAGTTCAAGAGACCCAGTACTTC

v_gene: TRBV12-3/TRBV12-4
j_gene: TRBJ1-1
abundance: medium-sized
d_gene: .
CDR3aa: CASSSPGQLNTEAFF
CDR3nt: TGTGCCAGCAGTTCCCCGGGACAACTCAACACTGAAGCTTTCTTT

v_gene: TRBV3-1
j_gene: TRBJ2-1
abundance: .
d_gene: TRBD2
CDR3aa: CASSRLAGSFNEQFF
CDR3nt: TGTGCCAGCAGCCGACTAGCGGGGTCCTTCAATGAGCAGTTCTTC

v_gene: TRBV27
j_gene: TRBJ2-1
abundance: medium-sized
d_gene: TRBD1
CDR3aa: CASSLPPGTGDNEQFF
CDR3nt: TGTGCCAGCAGTTTACCCCCGGGGACAGGGGACAATGAGCAGTTCTTC

v_gene: TRBV10-2
j_gene: TRBJ1-2
abundance: many
d_gene: .
CDR3aa: CASSERDGYTF
CDR3nt: TGCGCCAGCAGTGAGCGGGATGGCTACACCTTC

v_gene: TRBV6-1
j_gene: TRBJ2-7
abundance: many
d_gene: .
CDR3aa: CASSPGLAAYEQYF
CDR3nt: TGTGCCAGCAGTCCGGGACTTGCAGCCTACGAGCAGTACTTC

v_gene: TRBV20-1
j_gene: TRBJ1-6
abundance: .
d_gene: .
CDR3aa: CSARDLDRDNSPLHF
CDR3nt: TGCAGTGCTAGAGATCTGGACAGAGATAATTCACCCCTCCACTTT

v_gene: TRBV5-6
j_gene: TRBJ2-2
abundance: many
d_gene: TRBD2
CDR3aa: CASSFGLAGTRVAGELFF
CDR3nt: TGTGCCAGCAGCTTCGGACTAGCGGGTACTCGGGTGGCCGGGGAGCTGTTTTTT

v_gene: TRBV19
j_gene: TRBJ2-7
abundance: few
d_gene: .
CDR3aa: CASSISVVPVYEQYF
CDR3nt: TGTGCCAGTAGTATTTCGGTTGTGCCCGTCTACGAGCAGTACTTC

v_gene: TRBV28
j_gene: TRBJ2-2
abundance: .
d_gene: TRBD2
CDR3aa: CASSSPGLAITGELFF
CDR3nt: TGTGCCAGCAGTTCTCCGGGACTAGCGATCACCGGGGAGCTGTTTTTT

v_gene: TRBV6-1
j_gene: TRBJ1-4
abundance: few
d_gene: .
CDR3aa: CASSRLLEATNEKLLF
CDR3nt: TGTGCCAGCAGTCGCCTTTTGGAGGCAACAAATGAAAAACTGCTTTTT

v_gene: TRBV10-3
j_gene: TRBJ2-2
abundance: few
d_gene: TRBD2
CDR3aa: CATKGAGVNTGELFF
CDR3nt: TGTGCCACCAAGGGAGCGGGAGTAAACACCGGGGAGCTGTTTTTT

v_gene: TRBV29-1
j_gene: TRBJ2-1
abundance: large
d_gene: TRBD1
CDR3aa: CSVERDSSYNEQFF
CDR3nt: TGCAGCGTTGAAAGGGACAGTTCCTACAATGAGCAGTTCTTC

v_gene: TRBV6-6
j_gene: TRBJ1-2
abundance: .
d_gene: .
CDR3aa: CASSYGGNYGYTF
CDR3nt: TGTGCCAGCAGTTACGGCGGCAACTATGGCTACACCTTC

v_gene: TRBV19
j_gene: TRBJ1-5
abundance: few
d_gene: .
CDR3aa: CASSTTWDINQPQHF
CDR3nt: TGTGCCAGTAGTACCACTTGGGACATAAATCAGCCCCAGCATTTT

v_gene: TRBV27
j_gene: TRBJ2-7
abundance: medium-sized
d_gene: .
CDR3aa: CASQTVRGHEQYF
CDR3nt: TGTGCCAGCCAGACAGTACGAGGTCACGAGCAGTACTTC

v_gene: TRBV6-2/TRBV6-3
j_gene: TRBJ2-1
abundance: medium-sized
d_gene: TRBD2
CDR3aa: CASSSTVRLAGYNEQFF
CDR3nt: TGTGCCAGCAGCTCGACCGTTCGACTAGCGGGGTACAATGAGCAGTTCTTC

v_gene: TRBV5-1
j_gene: TRBJ1-2
abundance: .
d_gene: .
CDR3aa: CASSLPGNYGYTF
CDR3nt: TGCGCCAGCAGCTTGCCGGGAAACTATGGCTACACCTTC

v_gene: TRBV2
j_gene: TRBJ1-2
abundance: .
d_gene: TRBD1
CDR3aa: CASRDRRNYGYTF
CDR3nt: TGTGCCAGCAGGGACAGGAGAAACTATGGCTACACCTTC

v_gene: TRBV19
j_gene: TRBJ1-2
abundance: few
d_gene: .
CDR3aa: CASSSWTVTNYGYTF
CDR3nt: TGTGCCAGTAGTAGTTGGACGGTGACTAACTATGGCTACACCTTC

v_gene: TRBV20-1
j_gene: TRBJ1-2
abundance: .
d_gene: TRBD1
CDR3aa: CSSTLETGARGYTF
CDR3nt: TGCAGTTCCACACTGGAGACAGGGGCGCGCGGCTACACCTTC

v_gene: TRBV11-3
j_gene: TRBJ1-3
abundance: few
d_gene: .
CDR3aa: CASSLVGNTIYF
CDR3nt: TGTGCCAGCAGCCTTGTGGGAAACACCATATATTTT

v_gene: TRBV7-2
j_gene: TRBJ2-2
abundance: medium-sized
d_gene: .
CDR3aa: CASSRRSGGIGGGELFF
CDR3nt: TGTGCCAGCAGCCGCCGCAGTGGTGGGATTGGGGGCGGGGAGCTGTTTTTT

v_gene: TRBV27
j_gene: TRBJ1-2
abundance: few
d_gene: TRBD1
CDR3aa: CPISFLTGGNYGYTF
CDR3nt: TGTCCCATCAGTTTCTTGACAGGGGGGAACTATGGCTACACCTTC

v_gene: TRBV5-1
j_gene: TRBJ2-3
abundance: many
d_gene: .
CDR3aa: CASSSSVTSTDTQYF
CDR3nt: TGCGCCAGCAGTTCGTCTGTTACTAGCACAGATACGCAGTATTTT

v_gene: TRBV20-1
j_gene: TRBJ2-1
abundance: .
d_gene: .
CDR3aa: CSARYPTSWIYNEQFF
CDR3nt: TGCAGTGCTAGATACCCTACGAGCTGGATCTACAATGAGCAGTTCTTC

v_gene: TRBV19
j_gene: TRBJ1-3
abundance: .
d_gene: TRBD1
CDR3aa: CASSTAPGQLFSGNTIYF
CDR3nt: TGTGCCAGTAGTACCGCCCCGGGACAGCTTTTCTCTGGAAACACCATATATTTT

v_gene: TRBV20-1
j_gene: TRBJ2-2
abundance: medium-sized
d_gene: .
CDR3aa: CSATRLVNTGELFF
CDR3nt: TGCAGTGCCACAAGACTAGTGAACACCGGGGAGCTGTTTTTT

v_gene: TRBV7-3
j_gene: TRBJ1-6
abundance: .
d_gene: .
CDR3aa: CASSPSGDSPLHF
CDR3nt: TGTGCCAGCAGCCCGAGTGGGGATTCACCCCTCCACTTT

v_gene: TRBV12-3/TRBV12-4
j_gene: TRBJ1-2
abundance: .
d_gene: .
CDR3aa: CASTRTAKFLYGYTF
CDR3nt: TGTGCCAGCACCCGGACCGCGAAGTTTCTCTATGGCTACACCTTC

v_gene: TRBV30
j_gene: TRBJ2-3
abundance: .
d_gene: .
CDR3aa: CAWKYWDTQYF
CDR3nt: TGTGCCTGGAAATATTGGGATACGCAGTATTTT

v_gene: TRBV11-2
j_gene: TRBJ2-3
abundance: medium-sized
d_gene: .
CDR3aa: CASSRSGNRDTQYF
CDR3nt: TGTGCCAGCAGCCGGAGTGGAAACAGGGATACGCAGTATTTT

v_gene: TRBV9
j_gene: TRBJ2-6
abundance: .
d_gene: TRBD1
CDR3aa: CASSLPPDRDSGANVLTF
CDR3nt: TGTGCCAGCAGCCTCCCGCCGGACAGGGACTCTGGGGCCAACGTCCTGACTTTC

v_gene: TRBV12-3/TRBV12-4
j_gene: TRBJ1-2
abundance: .
d_gene: TRBD1
CDR3aa: CASSHRDRDPNYGYTF
CDR3nt: TGTGCCAGCAGTCACCGGGACAGGGACCCTAACTATGGCTACACCTTC

v_gene: TRBV28
j_gene: TRBJ1-2
abundance: .
d_gene: .
CDR3aa: CASSLGRFGGGYTF
CDR3nt: TGTGCCAGCAGCCTAGGCCGATTTGGGGGTGGCTACACCTTC

v_gene: TRBV6-2/TRBV6-3
j_gene: TRBJ2-1
abundance: few
d_gene: TRBD2
CDR3aa: CASSFSGGASNEQFF
CDR3nt: TGTGCCAGCAGTTTTAGCGGGGGGGCTTCCAATGAGCAGTTCTTC

v_gene: TRBV4-2
j_gene: TRBJ1-1
abundance: many
d_gene: TRBD1
CDR3aa: CASSQLQGENTEAFF
CDR3nt: TGTGCCAGCAGCCAACTACAGGGGGAGAACACTGAAGCTTTCTTT

v_gene: TRBV12-5
j_gene: TRBJ1-6
abundance: .
d_gene: .
CDR3aa: CASGLGDNSPLHF
CDR3nt: TGTGCTAGTGGTTTGGGGGATAATTCACCCCTCCACTTT

v_gene: TRBV2
j_gene: TRBJ2-5
abundance: medium-sized
d_gene: .
CDR3aa: CASSPRIQETQYF
CDR3nt: TGTGCCAGCAGTCCCCGAATACAAGAGACCCAGTACTTC

v_gene: TRBV20-1
j_gene: TRBJ1-2
abundance: .
d_gene: TRBD1
CDR3aa: CSGRGPGQGGQYERGYGYTF
CDR3nt: TGCAGTGGCAGGGGCCCGGGACAGGGTGGGCAGTACGAAAGGGGCTATGGCTACACCTTC

v_gene: TRBV20-1
j_gene: TRBJ1-2
abundance: few
d_gene: .
CDR3aa: CSARPGLGYTF
CDR3nt: TGCAGTGCTAGACCCGGGCTTGGCTACACCTTC

v_gene: TRBV11-3
j_gene: TRBJ1-2
abundance: .
d_gene: .
CDR3aa: CASSFGGLDFPYGYTF
CDR3nt: TGTGCCAGCAGCTTTGGAGGATTGGACTTCCCCTATGGCTACACCTTC

v_gene: TRBV12-3/TRBV12-4
j_gene: TRBJ1-6
abundance: medium-sized
d_gene: TRBD1
CDR3aa: CASSYRTRDRVYNSPLHF
CDR3nt: TGTGCCAGCAGCTACAGAACCCGGGACAGGGTCTATAATTCACCCCTCCACTTT

v_gene: TRBV5-1
j_gene: TRBJ2-7
abundance: medium-sized
d_gene: .
CDR3aa: CASSPSPPYEQYF
CDR3nt: TGCGCCAGCAGCCCATCCCCCCCCTACGAGCAGTACTTC

v_gene: TRBV19
j_gene: TRBJ2-3
abundance: medium-sized
d_gene: .
CDR3aa: CASGRTGSRTDTQYF
CDR3nt: TGTGCCAGTGGGAGAACAGGGTCCCGGACAGATACGCAGTATTTT

v_gene: TRBV6-2/TRBV6-3
j_gene: TRBJ1-3
abundance: .
d_gene: TRBD1
CDR3aa: CASSYSIGTGDLSGNTIYF
CDR3nt: TGTGCCAGCAGTTACTCGATTGGAACAGGGGATCTTTCTGGAAACACCATATATTTT